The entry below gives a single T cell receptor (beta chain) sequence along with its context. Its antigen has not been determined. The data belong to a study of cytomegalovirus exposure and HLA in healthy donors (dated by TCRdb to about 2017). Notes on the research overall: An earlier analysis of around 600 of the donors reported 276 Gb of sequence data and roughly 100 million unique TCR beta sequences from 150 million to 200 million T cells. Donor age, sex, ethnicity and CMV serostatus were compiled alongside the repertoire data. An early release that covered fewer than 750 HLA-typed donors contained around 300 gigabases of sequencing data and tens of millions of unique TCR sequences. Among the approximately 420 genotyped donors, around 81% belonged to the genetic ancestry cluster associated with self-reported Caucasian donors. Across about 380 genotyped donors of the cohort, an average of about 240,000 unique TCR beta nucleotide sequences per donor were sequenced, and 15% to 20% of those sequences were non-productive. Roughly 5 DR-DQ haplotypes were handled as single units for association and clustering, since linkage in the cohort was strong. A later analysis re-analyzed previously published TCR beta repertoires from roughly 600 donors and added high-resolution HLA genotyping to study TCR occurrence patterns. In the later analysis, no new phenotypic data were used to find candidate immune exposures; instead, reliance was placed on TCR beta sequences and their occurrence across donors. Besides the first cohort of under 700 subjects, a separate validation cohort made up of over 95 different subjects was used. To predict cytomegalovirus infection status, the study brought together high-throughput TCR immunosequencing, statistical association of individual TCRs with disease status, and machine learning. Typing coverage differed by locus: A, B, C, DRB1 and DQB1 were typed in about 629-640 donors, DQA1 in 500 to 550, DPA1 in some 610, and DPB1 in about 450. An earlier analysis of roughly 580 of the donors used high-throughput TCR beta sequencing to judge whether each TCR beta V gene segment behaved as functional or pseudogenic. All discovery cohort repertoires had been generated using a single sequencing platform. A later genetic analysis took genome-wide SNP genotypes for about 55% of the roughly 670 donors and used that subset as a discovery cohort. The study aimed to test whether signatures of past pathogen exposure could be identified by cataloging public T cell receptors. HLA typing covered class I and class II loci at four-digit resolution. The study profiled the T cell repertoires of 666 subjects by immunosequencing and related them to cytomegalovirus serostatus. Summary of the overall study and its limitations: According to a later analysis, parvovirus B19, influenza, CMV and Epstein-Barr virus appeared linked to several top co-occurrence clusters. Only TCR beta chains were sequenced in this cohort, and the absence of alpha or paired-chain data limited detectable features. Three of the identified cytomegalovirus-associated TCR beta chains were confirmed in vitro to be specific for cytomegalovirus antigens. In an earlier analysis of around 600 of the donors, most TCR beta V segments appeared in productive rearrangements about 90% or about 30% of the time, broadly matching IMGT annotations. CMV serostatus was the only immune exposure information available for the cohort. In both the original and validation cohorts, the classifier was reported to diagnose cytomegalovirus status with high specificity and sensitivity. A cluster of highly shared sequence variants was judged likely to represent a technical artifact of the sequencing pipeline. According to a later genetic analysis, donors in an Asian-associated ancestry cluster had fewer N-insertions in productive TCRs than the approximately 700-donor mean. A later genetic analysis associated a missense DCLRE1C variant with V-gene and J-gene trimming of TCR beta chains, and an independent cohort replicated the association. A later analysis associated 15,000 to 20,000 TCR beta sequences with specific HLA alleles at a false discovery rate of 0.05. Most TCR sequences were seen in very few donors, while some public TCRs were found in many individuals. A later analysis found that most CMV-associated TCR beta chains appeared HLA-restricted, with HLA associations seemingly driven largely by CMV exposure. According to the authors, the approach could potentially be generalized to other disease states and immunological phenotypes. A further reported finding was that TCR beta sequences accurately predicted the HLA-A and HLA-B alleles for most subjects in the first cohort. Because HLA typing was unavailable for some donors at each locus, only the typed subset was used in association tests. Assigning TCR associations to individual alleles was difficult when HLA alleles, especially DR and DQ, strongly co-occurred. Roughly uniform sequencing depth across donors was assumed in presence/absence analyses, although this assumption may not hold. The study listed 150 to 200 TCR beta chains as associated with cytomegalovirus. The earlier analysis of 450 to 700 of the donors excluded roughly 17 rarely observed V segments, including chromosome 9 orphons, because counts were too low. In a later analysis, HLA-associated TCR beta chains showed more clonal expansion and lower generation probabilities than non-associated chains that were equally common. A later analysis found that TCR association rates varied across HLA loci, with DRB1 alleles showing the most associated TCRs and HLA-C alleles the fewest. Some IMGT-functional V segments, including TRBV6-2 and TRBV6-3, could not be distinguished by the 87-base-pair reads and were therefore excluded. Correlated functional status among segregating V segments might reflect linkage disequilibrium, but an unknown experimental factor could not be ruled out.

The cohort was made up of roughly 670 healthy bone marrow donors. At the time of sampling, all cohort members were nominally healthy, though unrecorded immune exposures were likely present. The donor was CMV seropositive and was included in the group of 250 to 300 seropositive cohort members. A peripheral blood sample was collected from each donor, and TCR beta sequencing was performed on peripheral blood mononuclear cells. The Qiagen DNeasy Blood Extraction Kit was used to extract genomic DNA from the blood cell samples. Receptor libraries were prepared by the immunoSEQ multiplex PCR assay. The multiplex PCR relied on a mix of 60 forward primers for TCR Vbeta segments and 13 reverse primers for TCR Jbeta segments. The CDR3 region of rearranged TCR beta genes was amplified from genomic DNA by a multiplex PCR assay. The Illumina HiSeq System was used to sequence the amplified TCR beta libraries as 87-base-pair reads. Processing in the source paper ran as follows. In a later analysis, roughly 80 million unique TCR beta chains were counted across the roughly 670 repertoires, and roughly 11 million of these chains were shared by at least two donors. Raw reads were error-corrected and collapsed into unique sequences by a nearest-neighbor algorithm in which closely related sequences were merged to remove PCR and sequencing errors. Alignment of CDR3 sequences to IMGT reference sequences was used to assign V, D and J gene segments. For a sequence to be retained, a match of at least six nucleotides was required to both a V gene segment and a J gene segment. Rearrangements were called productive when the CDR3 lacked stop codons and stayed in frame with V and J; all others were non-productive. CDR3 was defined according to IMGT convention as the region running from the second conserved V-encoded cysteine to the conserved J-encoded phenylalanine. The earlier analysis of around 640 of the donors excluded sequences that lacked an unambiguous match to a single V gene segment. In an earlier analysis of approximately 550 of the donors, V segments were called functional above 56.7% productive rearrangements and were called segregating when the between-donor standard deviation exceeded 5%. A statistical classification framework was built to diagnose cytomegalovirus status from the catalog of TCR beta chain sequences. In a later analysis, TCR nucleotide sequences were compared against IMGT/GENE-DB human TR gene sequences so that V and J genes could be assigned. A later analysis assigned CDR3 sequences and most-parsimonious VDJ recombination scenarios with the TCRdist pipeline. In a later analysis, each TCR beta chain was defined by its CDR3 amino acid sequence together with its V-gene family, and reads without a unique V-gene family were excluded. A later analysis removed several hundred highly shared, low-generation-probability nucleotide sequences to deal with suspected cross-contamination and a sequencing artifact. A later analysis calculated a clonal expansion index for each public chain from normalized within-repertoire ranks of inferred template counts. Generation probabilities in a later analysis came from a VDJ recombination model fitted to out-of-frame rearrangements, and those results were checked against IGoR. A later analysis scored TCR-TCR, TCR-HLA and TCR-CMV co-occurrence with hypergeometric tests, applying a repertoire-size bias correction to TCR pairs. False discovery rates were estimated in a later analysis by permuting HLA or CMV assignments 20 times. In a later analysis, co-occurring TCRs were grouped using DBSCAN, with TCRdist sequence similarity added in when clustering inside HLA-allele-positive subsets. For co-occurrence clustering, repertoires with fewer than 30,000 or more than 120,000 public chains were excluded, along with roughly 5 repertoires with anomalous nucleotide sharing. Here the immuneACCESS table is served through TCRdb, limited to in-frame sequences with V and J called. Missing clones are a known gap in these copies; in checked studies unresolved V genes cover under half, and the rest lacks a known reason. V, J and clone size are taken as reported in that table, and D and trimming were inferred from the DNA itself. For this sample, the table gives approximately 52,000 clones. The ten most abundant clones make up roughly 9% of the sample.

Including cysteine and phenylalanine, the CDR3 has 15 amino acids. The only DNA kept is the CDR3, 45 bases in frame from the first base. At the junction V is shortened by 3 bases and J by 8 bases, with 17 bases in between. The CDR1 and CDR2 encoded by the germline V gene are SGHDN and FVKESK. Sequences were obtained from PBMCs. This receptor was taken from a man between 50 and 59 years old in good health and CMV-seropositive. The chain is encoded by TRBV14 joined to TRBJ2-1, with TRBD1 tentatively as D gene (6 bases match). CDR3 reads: CASSHGGLWFDEQFF. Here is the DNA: TGTGCCAGCAGCCATGGGGGCTTGTGGTTTGATGAGCAGTTCTTC.